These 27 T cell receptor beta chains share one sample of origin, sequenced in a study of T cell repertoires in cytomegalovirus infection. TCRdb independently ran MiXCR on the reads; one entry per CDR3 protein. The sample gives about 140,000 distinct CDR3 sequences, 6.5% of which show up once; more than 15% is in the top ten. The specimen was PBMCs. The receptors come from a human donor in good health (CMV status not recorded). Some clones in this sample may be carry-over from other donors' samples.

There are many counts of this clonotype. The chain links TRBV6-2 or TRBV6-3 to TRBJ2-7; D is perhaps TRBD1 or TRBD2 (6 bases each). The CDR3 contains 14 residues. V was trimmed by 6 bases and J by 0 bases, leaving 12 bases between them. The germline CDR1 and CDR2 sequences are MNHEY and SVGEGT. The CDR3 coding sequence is TGTGCCAGCAGGCCCCGGGGGCCCTCCTACGAGCAGTACTTC. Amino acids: CASRPRGPSYEQYF.

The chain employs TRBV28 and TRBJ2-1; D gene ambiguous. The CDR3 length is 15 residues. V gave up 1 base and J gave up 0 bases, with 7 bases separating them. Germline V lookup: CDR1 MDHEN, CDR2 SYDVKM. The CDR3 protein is CASSLSVLSYNEQFF. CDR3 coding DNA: TGTGCCAGCAGTTTATCTGTGCTCTCCTACAATGAGCAGTTCTTC.

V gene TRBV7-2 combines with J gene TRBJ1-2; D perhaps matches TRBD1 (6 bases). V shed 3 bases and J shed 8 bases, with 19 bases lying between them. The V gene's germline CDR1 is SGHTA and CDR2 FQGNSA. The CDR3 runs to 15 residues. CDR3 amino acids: CASSLVRDTPLGYTF. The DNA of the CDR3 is TGTGCCAGCAGCTTGGTCCGGGACACTCCTCTGGGCTACACCTTC.

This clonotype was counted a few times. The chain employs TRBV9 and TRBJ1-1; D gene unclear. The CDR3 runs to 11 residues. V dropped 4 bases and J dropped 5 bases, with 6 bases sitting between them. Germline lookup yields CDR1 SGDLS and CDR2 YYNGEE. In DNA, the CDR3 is TGTGCCAGCAGCCCGGCAACTGAAGCTTTCTTT. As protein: CASSPATEAFF.

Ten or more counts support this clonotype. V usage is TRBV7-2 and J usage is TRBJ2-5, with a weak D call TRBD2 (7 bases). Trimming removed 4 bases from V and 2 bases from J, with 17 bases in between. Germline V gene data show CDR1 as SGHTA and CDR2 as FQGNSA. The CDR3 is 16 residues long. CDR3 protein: CASSSWGGGEQETQYF. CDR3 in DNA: TGTGCCAGCAGCTCTTGGGGGGGCGGAGAGCAAGAGACCCAGTACTTC.

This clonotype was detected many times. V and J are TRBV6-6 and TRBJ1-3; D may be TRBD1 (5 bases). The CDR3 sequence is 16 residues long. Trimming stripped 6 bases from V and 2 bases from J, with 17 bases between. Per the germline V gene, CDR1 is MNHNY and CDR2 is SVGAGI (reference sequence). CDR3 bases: TGTGCCAGCAGCGCCCTCGGGGACTTCCCTGGAAACACCATATATTTT. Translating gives CASSALGDFPGNTIYF.

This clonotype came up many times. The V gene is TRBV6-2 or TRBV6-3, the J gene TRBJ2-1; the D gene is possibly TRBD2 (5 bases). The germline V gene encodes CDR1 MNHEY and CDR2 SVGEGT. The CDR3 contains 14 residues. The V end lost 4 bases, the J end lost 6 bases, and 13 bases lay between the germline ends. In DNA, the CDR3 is TGTGCCAGCAGTTTTGCGGGCTCACGCAATGAGCAGTTCTTC. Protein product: CASSFAGSRNEQFF.

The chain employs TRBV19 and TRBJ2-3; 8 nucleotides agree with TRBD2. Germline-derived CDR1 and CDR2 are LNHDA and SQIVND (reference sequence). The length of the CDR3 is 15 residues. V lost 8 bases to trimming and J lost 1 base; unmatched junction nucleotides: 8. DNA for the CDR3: TGTGCCAGTGAAGAAATAGCGGGGCGCACAGATACGCAGTATTTT. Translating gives CASEEIAGRTDTQYF.

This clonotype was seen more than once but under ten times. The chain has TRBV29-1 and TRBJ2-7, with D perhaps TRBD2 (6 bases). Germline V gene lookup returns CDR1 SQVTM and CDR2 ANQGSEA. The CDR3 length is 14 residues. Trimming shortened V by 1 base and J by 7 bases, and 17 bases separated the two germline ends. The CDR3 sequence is CSVEGGVYTEEQYF. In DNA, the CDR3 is TGCAGCGTTGAAGGCGGGGTATATACGGAGGAGCAGTACTTC.

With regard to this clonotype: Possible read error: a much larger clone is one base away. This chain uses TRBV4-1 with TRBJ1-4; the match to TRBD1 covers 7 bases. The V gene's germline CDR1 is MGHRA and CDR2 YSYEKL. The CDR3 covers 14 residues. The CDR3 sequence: CASGQGDRAGELFF. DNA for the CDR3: TGCGCCAGCGGCCAAGGAGACAGGGCTGGGGAACTGTTTTTT.

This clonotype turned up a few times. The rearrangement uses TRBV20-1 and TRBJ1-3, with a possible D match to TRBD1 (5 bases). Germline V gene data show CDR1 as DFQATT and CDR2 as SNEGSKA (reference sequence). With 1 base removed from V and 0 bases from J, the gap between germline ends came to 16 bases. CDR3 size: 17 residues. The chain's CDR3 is CSARGPGTVNSGNTIYF. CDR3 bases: TGCAGTGCTAGAGGTCCTGGGACGGTTAACTCTGGAAACACCATATATTTT.

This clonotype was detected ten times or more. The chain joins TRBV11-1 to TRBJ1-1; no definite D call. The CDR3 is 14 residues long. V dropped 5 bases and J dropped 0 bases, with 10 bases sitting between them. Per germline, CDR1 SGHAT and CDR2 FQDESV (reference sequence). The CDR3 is CASSPDRMNTEAFF. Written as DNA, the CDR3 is TGTGCCAGCAGCCCGGACCGGATGAACACTGAAGCTTTCTTT. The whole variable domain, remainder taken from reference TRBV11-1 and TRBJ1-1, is EAEVAQSPRYKITEKSQAVAFWCDPISGHATLYWYRQILGQGPELLVQFQDESVVDDSQLPKDRFSAERLKGVDSTLKIQPAELGDSAMYLCASSPDRMNTEAFFGQGTRLTVV.

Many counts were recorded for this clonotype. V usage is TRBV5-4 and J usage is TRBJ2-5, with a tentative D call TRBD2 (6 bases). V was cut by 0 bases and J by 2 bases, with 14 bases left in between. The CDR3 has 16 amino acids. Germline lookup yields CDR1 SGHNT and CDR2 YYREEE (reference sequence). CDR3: CASSLVSGVKQETQYF. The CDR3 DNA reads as TGTGCCAGCAGCTTGGTGTCGGGGGTGAAACAAGAGACCCAGTACTTC.

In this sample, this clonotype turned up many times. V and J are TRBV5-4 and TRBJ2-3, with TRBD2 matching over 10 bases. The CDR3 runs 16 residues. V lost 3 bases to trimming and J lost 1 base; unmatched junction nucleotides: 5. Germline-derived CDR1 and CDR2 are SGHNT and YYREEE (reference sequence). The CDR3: CASSSVLAGGTDTQYF. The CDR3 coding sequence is TGTGCCAGCAGCTCCGTGCTAGCGGGGGGCACAGATACGCAGTATTTT.

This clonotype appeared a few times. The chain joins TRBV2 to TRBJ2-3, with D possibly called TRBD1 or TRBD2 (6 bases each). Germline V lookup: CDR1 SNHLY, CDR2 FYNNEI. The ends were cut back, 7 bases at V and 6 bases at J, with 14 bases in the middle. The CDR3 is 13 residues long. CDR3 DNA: TGTGCCAGCATGTTCGGGGGCGGGGATACGCAGTATTTT. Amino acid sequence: CASMFGGGDTQYF.

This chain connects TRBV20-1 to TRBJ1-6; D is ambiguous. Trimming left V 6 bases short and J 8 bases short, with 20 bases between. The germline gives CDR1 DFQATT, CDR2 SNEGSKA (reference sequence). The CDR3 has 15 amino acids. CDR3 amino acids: CSAPSPGCPHSPLHF. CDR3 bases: TGCAGTGCGCCATCGCCAGGATGTCCCCATTCACCCCTCCACTTT.

This CDR3 reads CASSLEANSGNTIYF. The CDR3 nucleotides read TGCGCCAGCAGCTTGGAGGCGAACTCTGGAAACACCATATATTTT. The V gene is TRBV5-1, the J gene TRBJ1-3; no definite D call. From germline, CDR1 is SGHRS and CDR2 YFSETQ. The CDR3 runs to 15 residues. Trimming cost V 0 bases and J 0 bases, with 7 bases left between them.

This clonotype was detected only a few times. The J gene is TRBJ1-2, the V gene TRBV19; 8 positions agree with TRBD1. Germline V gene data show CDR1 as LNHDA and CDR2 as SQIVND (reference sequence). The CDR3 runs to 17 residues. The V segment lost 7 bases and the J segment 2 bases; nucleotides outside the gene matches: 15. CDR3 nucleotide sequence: TGTGCCAGTAACTCCGACAGGGGCTATGACTTGAACTATGGCTACACCTTC. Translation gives CASNSDRGYDLNYGYTF.

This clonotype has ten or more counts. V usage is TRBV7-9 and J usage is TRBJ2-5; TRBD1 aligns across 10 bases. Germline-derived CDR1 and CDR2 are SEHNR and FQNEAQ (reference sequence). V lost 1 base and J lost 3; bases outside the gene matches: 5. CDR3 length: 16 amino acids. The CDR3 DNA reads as TGTGCCAGCAGCTTAGACTGGGACAGGGGAGAAGAGACCCAGTACTTC. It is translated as CASSLDWDRGEETQYF. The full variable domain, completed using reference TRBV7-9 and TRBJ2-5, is DTGVSQNPRHKITKRGQNVTFRCDPISEHNRLYWYRQTLGQGPEFLTYFQNEAQLEKSRLLSDRFSAERPKGSFSTLEIQRTEQGDSAMYLCASSLDWDRGEETQYFGPGTRLLVL.

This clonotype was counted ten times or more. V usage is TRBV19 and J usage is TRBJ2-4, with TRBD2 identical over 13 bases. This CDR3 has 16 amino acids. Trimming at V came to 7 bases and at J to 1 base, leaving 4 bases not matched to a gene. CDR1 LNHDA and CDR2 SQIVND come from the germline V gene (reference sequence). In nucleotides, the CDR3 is TGTGCCAGTAAACCGGGACTAGCGGGGGCCAAAAACATTCAGTACTTC. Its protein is CASKPGLAGAKNIQYF. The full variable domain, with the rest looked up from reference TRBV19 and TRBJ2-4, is DGGITQSPKYLFRKEGQNVTLSCEQNLNHDAMYWYRQDPGQGLRLIYYSQIVNDFQKGDIAEGYSVSREKKESFPLTVTSAQKNPTAFYLCASKPGLAGAKNIQYFGAGTRLSVL.

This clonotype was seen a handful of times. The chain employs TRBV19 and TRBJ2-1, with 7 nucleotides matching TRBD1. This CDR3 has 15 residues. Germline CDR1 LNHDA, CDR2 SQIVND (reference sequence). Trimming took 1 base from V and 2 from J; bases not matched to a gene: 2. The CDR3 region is CASSIGTGTYNEQFF. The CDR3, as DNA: TGTGCCAGTAGTATAGGGACAGGAACCTACAATGAGCAGTTCTTC.

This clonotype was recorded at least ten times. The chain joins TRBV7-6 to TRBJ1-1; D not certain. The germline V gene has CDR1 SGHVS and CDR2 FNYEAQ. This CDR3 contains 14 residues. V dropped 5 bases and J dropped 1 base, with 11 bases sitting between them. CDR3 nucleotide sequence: TGTGCCAGCAGCCTCCGGGGTCCGAACACTGAAGCTTTCTTT. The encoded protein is CASSLRGPNTEAFF.

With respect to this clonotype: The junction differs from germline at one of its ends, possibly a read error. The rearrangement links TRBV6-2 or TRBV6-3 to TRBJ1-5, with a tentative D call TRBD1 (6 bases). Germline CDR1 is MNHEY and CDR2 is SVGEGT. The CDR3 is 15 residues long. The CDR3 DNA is TGTGCCAGCAGATCCAGGGGTTATAGCGATCAGCCCCAGCATTTT. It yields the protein CASRSRGYSDQPQHF.

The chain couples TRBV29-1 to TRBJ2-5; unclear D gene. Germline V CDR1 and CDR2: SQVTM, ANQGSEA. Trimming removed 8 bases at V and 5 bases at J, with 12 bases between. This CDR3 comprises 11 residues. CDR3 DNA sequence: TGCAGCACCACTGTGGTGGAGACCCAGTACTTC. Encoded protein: CSTTVVETQYF.

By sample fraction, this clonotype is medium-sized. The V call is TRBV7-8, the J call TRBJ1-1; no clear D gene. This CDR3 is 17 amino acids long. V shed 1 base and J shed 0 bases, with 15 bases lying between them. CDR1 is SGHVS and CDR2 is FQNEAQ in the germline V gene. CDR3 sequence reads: CASSLGLSRTVNTEAFF. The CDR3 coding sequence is TGTGCCAGCAGCTTAGGACTAAGTAGGACGGTGAACACTGAAGCTTTCTTT.

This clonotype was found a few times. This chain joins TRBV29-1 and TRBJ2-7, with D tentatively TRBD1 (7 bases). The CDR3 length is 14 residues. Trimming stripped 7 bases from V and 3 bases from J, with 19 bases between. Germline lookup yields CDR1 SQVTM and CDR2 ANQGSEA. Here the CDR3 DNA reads TGCAGCGCCTACCGGGGGCAGGGGGACTACGAGCAGTACTTC. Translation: CSAYRGQGDYEQYF.

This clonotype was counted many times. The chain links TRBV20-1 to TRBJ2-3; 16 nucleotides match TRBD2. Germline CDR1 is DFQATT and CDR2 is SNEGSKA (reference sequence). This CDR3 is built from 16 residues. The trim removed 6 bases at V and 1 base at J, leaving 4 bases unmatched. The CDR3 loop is CSAGGLAGGGTDTQYF. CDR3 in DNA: TGCAGTGCCGGGGGACTAGCGGGGGGGGGCACAGATACGCAGTATTTT.